The rows below give T cell receptor beta chains drawn from one sample of a study of T-cell reconstitution after alpha-beta-depleted transplantation in children. From the PCR reads, TCRdb called clonotypes with MiXCR, one entry per CDR3 protein. In the table there are 100,000 to 130,000 distinct CDR3 sequences, 5% to 8% of which are singletons. Sequenced material: PBMCs, mostly from graft donor cells, taken 360 days after TCRalphabeta/CD19-depleted stem cell transplant. These receptors were collected from a male patient under 10 years old who had a stem cell transplant for acute lymphoblastic leukemia, so the T cells may come from the graft donor. CDR3s include the opening cysteine and the closing phenylalanine or tryptophan. A D gene is named only where the DNA matches it firmly. Clone size is shown for a subset of rows, as once, few, many or a class of expanded clone.

D gene: TRBD2
J gene: TRBJ2-1
V gene: TRBV6-1
clone size: NA
CDR3 DNA: TGTGCCAGCAGTGCCCCGGCGGGAGTCCACAATGAGCAGTTCTTC
CDR3 protein: CASSAPAGVHNEQFF

D gene: NA
J gene: TRBJ2-7
V gene: TRBV11-2
clone size: NA
CDR3 DNA: TGTGCCAGCAGCTTTCCAGGGAGGGAGCAGTACTTC
CDR3 protein: CASSFPGREQYF

D gene: TRBD1
J gene: TRBJ1-1
V gene: TRBV7-9
clone size: few
CDR3 DNA: TGTGCCAGCAGCTCCGGGACAGGGAAGAGGAGAACTGAAGCTTTCTTT
CDR3 protein: CASSSGTGKRRTEAFF

D gene: NA
J gene: TRBJ2-2
V gene: TRBV5-1
clone size: many
CDR3 DNA: TGCGCCAGCCTCGGGCCTACCGGGGAGCTGTTTTTT
CDR3 protein: CASLGPTGELFF

D gene: NA
J gene: TRBJ2-3
V gene: TRBV6-5
clone size: few
CDR3 DNA: TGTGCCAGCAGTTACTCGAAAGTGGGAGAGGGTAGGGATACGCAGTATTTT
CDR3 protein: CASSYSKVGEGRDTQYF

D gene: NA
J gene: TRBJ1-1
V gene: TRBV20-1
clone size: many
CDR3 DNA: TGCAGTGCTAGAGATAAGAGGGCAAACACTGAAGCTTTCTTT
CDR3 protein: CSARDKRANTEAFF

D gene: TRBD1
J gene: TRBJ1-5
V gene: TRBV24-1
clone size: many
CDR3 DNA: TGTGCCACCGGGGACAGACTAAATCAGCCCCAGCATTTT
CDR3 protein: CATGDRLNQPQHF

D gene: TRBD1
J gene: TRBJ1-6
V gene: TRBV7-6
clone size: few
CDR3 DNA: TGTGCCAGCAGCTCCACAGGGGGCCTGAATTCACCCCTCCACTTT
CDR3 protein: CASSSTGGLNSPLHF

D gene: NA
J gene: TRBJ1-4
V gene: TRBV7-2
clone size: few
CDR3 DNA: TGTGCCAGCAGGCTAGGGGGGCGTAATACGGAAAAACTGTTTTTT
CDR3 protein: CASRLGGRNTEKLFF

D gene: NA
J gene: TRBJ2-6
V gene: TRBV10-3
clone size: few
CDR3 DNA: TGTGCCATCCTAACGGCGGGACGGGATACCTCTGGGGCCAACGTCCTGACTTTC
CDR3 protein: CAILTAGRDTSGANVLTF

D gene: TRBD2
J gene: TRBJ2-2
V gene: TRBV5-1
clone size: many
CDR3 DNA: TGCGCCAGCAGCTTGCATCTGGCGGGGGGTAACACCGGGGAGCTGTTTTTT
CDR3 protein: CASSLHLAGGNTGELFF

D gene: NA
J gene: TRBJ2-3
V gene: TRBV10-2
clone size: many
CDR3 DNA: TGCGCCAGCACCCTAGCGAGGAGCACAGATACGCAGTATTTT
CDR3 protein: CASTLARSTDTQYF

D gene: NA
J gene: TRBJ1-1
V gene: TRBV2
clone size: few
CDR3 DNA: TGTGCCAGCATCCAGGGAGGGATGAACACTGAAGCTTTCTTT
CDR3 protein: CASIQGGMNTEAFF

D gene: TRBD2
J gene: TRBJ2-5
V gene: TRBV11-1
clone size: once
CDR3 DNA: TGTGCCAGCGGCTCGGGACTAGCGGGGAAGACCCAGTACTTC
CDR3 protein: CASGSGLAGKTQYF

D gene: NA
J gene: TRBJ2-7
V gene: TRBV28
clone size: many
CDR3 DNA: TGTGCCAGCAGTTTATCTCCGAGCAGCCCCCACGAGCAGTACTTC
CDR3 protein: CASSLSPSSPHEQYF

D gene: NA
J gene: TRBJ2-2
V gene: TRBV5-5
clone size: many
CDR3 DNA: TGTGCCAGCAGAAAGGGGGGATGGACCGGGGAGCTGTTTTTT
CDR3 protein: CASRKGGWTGELFF

D gene: NA
J gene: TRBJ2-7
V gene: TRBV20-1
clone size: many
CDR3 DNA: TGCAGTGCAACCCAGGGATGGGAGCAGTACTTC
CDR3 protein: CSATQGWEQYF

D gene: NA
J gene: TRBJ2-1
V gene: TRBV28
clone size: many
CDR3 DNA: TGTGCCAGCCTTGGGGGCGGCTCCTACAATGAGCAGTTCTTC
CDR3 protein: CASLGGGSYNEQFF

D gene: TRBD1
J gene: TRBJ1-1
V gene: TRBV6-2/TRBV6-3
clone size: many
CDR3 DNA: TGTGCCAGCAGGCCCCGGGACAGGCCTCGTGTGACTGAAGCTTTCTTT
CDR3 protein: CASRPRDRPRVTEAFF

D gene: TRBD2
J gene: TRBJ2-5
V gene: TRBV7-7
clone size: NA
CDR3 DNA: TGTGCTAGCAGCTCGGGACTAGCGGAAGAGACCCAGTACTTC
CDR3 protein: CASSSGLAEETQYF

D gene: NA
J gene: TRBJ2-7
V gene: TRBV28
clone size: NA
CDR3 DNA: TGTGCCAGCAGCTCCGGGCCGAGCTCCTACGAGCAGTACTTC
CDR3 protein: CASSSGPSSYEQYF

D gene: TRBD2
J gene: TRBJ2-2
V gene: TRBV12-3/TRBV12-4
clone size: many
CDR3 DNA: TGTGCCAGCAGTAGACTAGCGGGAGGTACCGGGGAGCTGTTTTTT
CDR3 protein: CASSRLAGGTGELFF

D gene: NA
J gene: TRBJ2-5
V gene: TRBV25-1
clone size: few
CDR3 DNA: TGTGCCAGCAGGTCGGGGAGGTCCCAAGAGACCCAGTACTTC
CDR3 protein: CASRSGRSQETQYF

D gene: NA
J gene: TRBJ2-7
V gene: TRBV5-6
clone size: NA
CDR3 DNA: TGTGCCAGCAGCGGGGGACGGCGCTCCTACGAGCAGTACTTC
CDR3 protein: CASSGGRRSYEQYF

D gene: NA
J gene: TRBJ1-3
V gene: TRBV28
clone size: many
CDR3 DNA: TGTGCCAGCAGTTTGGGCGTCTCCTCTGGAAACACCATATATTTT
CDR3 protein: CASSLGVSSGNTIYF

D gene: NA
J gene: TRBJ2-5
V gene: TRBV2
clone size: many
CDR3 DNA: TGTGCCAGCAGTGAAGCGGGGACACCCCAAGAGACCCAGTACTTC
CDR3 protein: CASSEAGTPQETQYF

D gene: TRBD2
J gene: TRBJ2-3
V gene: TRBV13
clone size: NA
CDR3 DNA: TGTGCCAGCAGCCTAAAACGAGCGGGAGCTGCAGATACGCAGTATTTT
CDR3 protein: CASSLKRAGAADTQYF

D gene: NA
J gene: TRBJ2-1
V gene: TRBV21-1
clone size: many
CDR3 DNA: TGTGCCAGCAGCAAAGGGGTCAGGGGGGAGGACAATGAGCAGTTCTTC
CDR3 protein: CASSKGVRGEDNEQFF

D gene: NA
J gene: TRBJ2-1
V gene: TRBV6-2/TRBV6-3
clone size: many
CDR3 DNA: TGTGCCAGCAGCGCTACAGACAATGAGCAGTTCTTC
CDR3 protein: CASSATDNEQFF

D gene: NA
J gene: TRBJ2-1
V gene: TRBV7-2
clone size: many
CDR3 DNA: TGTGCCAGCAGCTTAGGTTGGGGCCCTAAATACAATGAGCAGTTCTTC
CDR3 protein: CASSLGWGPKYNEQFF

D gene: TRBD2
J gene: TRBJ2-3
V gene: TRBV24-1
clone size: few
CDR3 DNA: TGTGCCACCAGTGGGAGCGGGAGGCGTGCAGATACGCAGTATTTT
CDR3 protein: CATSGSGRRADTQYF

D gene: NA
J gene: TRBJ1-2
V gene: TRBV4-3
clone size: few
CDR3 DNA: TGCGCCAGCAGCCCCCAGACACTCCGGATAAGAAACGCTAACTATGGCTACACCTTC
CDR3 protein: CASSPQTLRIRNANYGYTF

D gene: TRBD1
J gene: TRBJ1-1
V gene: TRBV6-1
clone size: NA
CDR3 DNA: TGTGCCAGCAGTGTCAGGGACAGGGAGCGGGAGACTGAAGCTTTCTTT
CDR3 protein: CASSVRDRERETEAFF

D gene: NA
J gene: TRBJ2-3
V gene: TRBV7-8
clone size: many
CDR3 DNA: TGTGCCAGCAGCCCCCTGGACACCGATACGCAGTATTTT
CDR3 protein: CASSPLDTDTQYF

D gene: TRBD2
J gene: TRBJ2-3
V gene: TRBV20-1
clone size: many
CDR3 DNA: TGCAGTGCTACCTCCGGGACTAGCAGCACAGATACGCAGTATTTT
CDR3 protein: CSATSGTSSTDTQYF

D gene: NA
J gene: TRBJ2-5
V gene: TRBV7-9
clone size: many
CDR3 DNA: TGTGCCAGCAGCTTAGCGGTTCTAGAGCAAGAGACCCAGTACTTC
CDR3 protein: CASSLAVLEQETQYF

D gene: NA
J gene: TRBJ1-1
V gene: TRBV7-9
clone size: NA
CDR3 DNA: TGTGCCAGCAGCTTTAAAGGGACTGAAGCTTTCTTT
CDR3 protein: CASSFKGTEAFF

D gene: NA
J gene: TRBJ2-3
V gene: TRBV6-2/TRBV6-3
clone size: NA
CDR3 DNA: TGTGCCAGCAGTCAGACGGGGGCCATGTATTTT
CDR3 protein: CASSQTGAMYF

D gene: NA
J gene: TRBJ1-1
V gene: TRBV29-1
clone size: many
CDR3 DNA: TGCAGCGTTAGGGGAGGGAAAACTGAAGCTTTCTTT
CDR3 protein: CSVRGGKTEAFF

D gene: NA
J gene: TRBJ2-5
V gene: TRBV11-2
clone size: many
CDR3 DNA: TGTGCCAGCAGCCCCCTGGGGGCTGAAGAGACCCAGTACTTC
CDR3 protein: CASSPLGAEETQYF